Shown below are 27 T cell receptor beta chains from a single sample sequenced in a study of identical twins. TCRdb ran MiXCR on the 5' RACE reads and lists one entry per CDR3 protein. Found here are hundreds of thousands of distinct CDR3 sequences, around 20% of them singletons; the top ten hold about 4.3%. These data were likewise used in another study, on T cells expressing NK-cell markers.

Sequencing was carried out using PBMCs. Source of these receptors: a woman aged 18-29 years in good health.

This clonotype has just a few counts. CDR3 protein: CAGMRLDGDNEQFF. The CDR3 DNA is TGTGCCGGCATGAGGCTAGATGGGGACAATGAGCAGTTCTTC. The V and J genes are TRBV30 and TRBJ2-1; D is undetermined. The length of the CDR3 is 14 residues. The germline CDR1 and CDR2 sequences are GTSNPN and SVGIG (reference sequence). V lost 8 bases, J lost 5 bases, and 19 bases lay in between.

This clonotype showed up just a few times. The V and J genes are TRBV5-1 and TRBJ2-1; 13 nucleotides line up with TRBD2. V lost 4 bases, J lost 9 bases, and 10 bases stayed unmatched. CDR3 length: 16 residues. Germline CDR1 and CDR2: SGHRS and YFSETQ. CDR3 DNA: TGCGCCAGCAGCCGTCTAACTAGCGGGGGGGCCGGTGAGCAGTTCTTC. Its translation is CASSRLTSGGAGEQFF.

This clonotype has a count of ten or more. The genes are TRBV12-3 or TRBV12-4 and TRBJ2-1, with D uncertain. The CDR3 length is 10 residues. V was pared by 4 bases and J by 11 bases, with 6 bases between. The CDR3: CASSSSKQFF. The CDR3 bases are TGTGCCAGCAGTTCGTCGAAGCAGTTCTTC.

This clonotype was seen ten or more times. The chain couples TRBV5-6 to TRBJ1-5; D remains ambiguous. Trimming shortened V by 4 bases and J by 5 bases, and 7 bases separated the two germline ends. Per the germline V gene, CDR1 is SGHDT and CDR2 is YYEEEE. The CDR3 has 12 residues. The CDR3 region is CASSGGDQPQHF. DNA of the CDR3: TGTGCCAGCAGCGGCGGGGATCAGCCCCAGCATTTT. Supplemented by reference TRBV5-6 and TRBJ1-5, the full variable domain reads DAGVTQSPTHLIKTRGQQVTLRCSPKSGHDTVSWYQQALGQGPQFIFQYYEEEERQRGNFPDRFSGHQFPNYSSELNVNALLLGDSALYLCASSGGDQPQHFGDGTRLSIL.

This clonotype was counted between two and nine times. The chain employs TRBV12-3 or TRBV12-4 and TRBJ2-7; D might be TRBD2 (6 bases). V lost 10 bases to trimming and J lost 4 bases, with 11 bases between them. The CDR3 sequence is 11 residues long. The CDR3 region is CATGDGYEQYF. For the CDR3, the DNA is TGTGCCACGGGAGACGGTTACGAGCAGTACTTC.

The chain combines TRBV20-1 with TRBJ1-1; the D gene is possibly TRBD1 (5 bases). V lost 6 bases and J 5 bases, leaving 13 bases between the germline ends. This CDR3 is 12 amino acids long. CDR1 and CDR2 (germline): DFQATT, SNEGSKA (reference sequence). The CDR3 reads CSARDGLTEAFF. The CDR3 DNA reads as TGCAGTGCCAGGGACGGTTTGACTGAAGCTTTCTTT.

This chain connects TRBV6-5 to TRBJ2-2; weak D call: TRBD2 (6 bases). This CDR3 is built from 17 residues. The V gene's germline CDR1 is MNHEY and CDR2 SVGAGI. The ends were cut back, 6 bases at V and 3 bases at J, with 20 bases in the middle. CDR3 protein: CASSLPRGGGYTGELFF. The CDR3 bases are TGTGCCAGCAGCTTACCCCGGGGTGGGGGGTACACCGGGGAGCTGTTTTTT.

This clonotype appeared a single time. This chain uses TRBV7-6 with TRBJ2-1; 8 bases line up with TRBD1. The trim removed 5 bases at V and 5 bases at J, leaving 11 bases unmatched. CDR1 and CDR2 (germline): SGHVS, FNYEAQ. CDR3 length: 16 residues. The CDR3 here is CASSGPGTGLNNEQFF. The CDR3 region has the DNA TGTGCCAGCAGCGGGCCGGGGACAGGCTTAAACAATGAGCAGTTCTTC.

This clonotype was seen a handful of times. This chain uses TRBV12-3 or TRBV12-4 with TRBJ2-1; 9 bases match TRBD1. The V and J ends lost 8 bases and 7 bases, in that order; junction bases with no gene match: 12. There are 15 residues in the CDR3. The CDR3 reads CASRSGGQGRNEQFF. The CDR3 nucleotides are TGTGCCAGCCGCTCGGGGGGACAGGGTCGGAATGAGCAGTTCTTC.

The V call is TRBV7-2, the J call TRBJ2-1; no reliable D call. Germline CDR1 and CDR2: SGHTA and FQGNSA. The CDR3 has 14 amino acids. V lost 3 bases, J lost 5 bases, and 11 bases lay in between. CDR3 loop: CASSFSGLHNEQFF. DNA of the CDR3: TGTGCCAGCAGCTTTAGTGGCCTGCACAATGAGCAGTTCTTC. The variable domain in full, completed from reference TRBV7-2 and TRBJ2-1, reads GAGVSQSPSNKVTEKGKDVELRCDPISGHTALYWYRQSLGQGLEFLIYFQGNSAPDKSGLPSDRFSAERTGGSVSTLTIQRTQQEDSAVYLCASSFSGLHNEQFFGPGTRLTVL.

This clonotype was seen a handful of times. The chain carries TRBV28 and TRBJ1-6; TRBD1 is a possible D gene (5 bases). Germline lookup yields CDR1 MDHEN and CDR2 SYDVKM. V dropped 8 bases and J dropped 7 bases, with 15 bases sitting between them. The CDR3 is 14 amino acids. As DNA, the CDR3 is TGTGCCAGCGGGAGGGGTTTTCGGAATTCACCCCTCCACTTT. Translation gives CASGRGFRNSPLHF.

This clonotype was counted only a few times. The chain has TRBV7-9 and TRBJ2-1, with 12 bases matching TRBD2. CDR1 and CDR2 from the germline V gene are SEHNR and FQNEAQ (reference sequence). Unmatched junction bases numbered 8, after V lost 5 bases and J lost 9 bases. The CDR3 is 15 amino acids. For the CDR3, the DNA is TGTGCCAGCAGCCCATTGACTAGCGGGAGCGGTGAGCAGTTCTTC. This translates into CASSPLTSGSGEQFF. The entire variable domain, with the rest obtained from reference TRBV7-9 and TRBJ2-1, is as follows: DTGVSQNPRHKITKRGQNVTFRCDPISEHNRLYWYRQTLGQGPEFLTYFQNEAQLEKSRLLSDRFSAERPKGSFSTLEIQRTEQGDSAMYLCASSPLTSGSGEQFFGPGTRLTVL.

The sample holds a few counts of this clonotype. The rearrangement joins TRBV20-1 to TRBJ2-7; TRBD2 matches at 7 bases. Germline loops: CDR1 DFQATT, CDR2 SNEGSKA (reference sequence). The CDR3 is 16 amino acids. Trimming removed 0 bases from V and 0 bases from J; junction bases left unmatched: 8. CDR3 in DNA: TGCAGTGCTAGAGACCGCGCCGGGACTACCTCCTACGAGCAGTACTTC. As protein: CSARDRAGTTSYEQYF.

The rearrangement links TRBV29-1 to TRBJ2-1; D is perhaps TRBD1 (5 bases). Trimming cost V 3 bases and J 10 bases, with 10 bases left between them. The CDR3 spans 11 residues. CDR1 and CDR2 from the germline V gene are SQVTM and ANQGSEA. CDR3 loop: CSVDRESEQFF. The CDR3 DNA is TGCAGCGTTGACAGGGAAAGCGAGCAGTTCTTC.

The J gene is TRBJ2-1, the V gene TRBV5-1; the match to TRBD2 covers 11 bases. The CDR3 sequence is 15 residues long. J was trimmed by 8 bases and V by 5 bases; bases with no gene match: 9. From germline, CDR1 is SGHRS and CDR2 YFSETQ. CDR3: CASSPRLAGSHEQFF. CDR3 DNA: TGCGCCAGCAGTCCCCGACTAGCGGGATCGCATGAGCAGTTCTTC.

This clonotype was seen a few times. The rearrangement links TRBV7-2 to TRBJ2-7; 12 bases agree with TRBD2. There are 16 residues in the CDR3. Trimming removed 4 bases from V and 0 bases from J; junction bases left unmatched: 4. Per the germline V gene, CDR1 is SGHTA and CDR2 is FQGNSA. In DNA, the CDR3 is TGTGCCAGCAGCTCATCGACTAGCGGGAGCTCCTACGAGCAGTACTTC. It yields the protein CASSSSTSGSSYEQYF.

In this sample, this clonotype turned up a few times. The chain joins TRBV12-3 or TRBV12-4 to TRBJ2-3, with 10 bases identical to TRBD2. V shed 6 bases, J shed 2 bases, and the junction held 8 bases outside the gene matches. This CDR3 has 16 residues. The CDR3 nucleotides are TGTGCCAGCAGCCTCAGACTAGCGGGTATCACAGATACGCAGTATTTT. Amino acid sequence: CASSLRLAGITDTQYF.

The chain couples TRBV7-3 to TRBJ2-1; 9 nucleotides match TRBD2. The CDR3 sequence is 19 residues long. Trimming cost V 4 bases and J 3 bases; bases outside gene matches: 16. Per the germline V gene, CDR1 is SGHTA and CDR2 is FQGTGA. The CDR3 reads CASSWGPQFAGGIYNEQFF. The CDR3 DNA reads as TGTGCCAGCAGCTGGGGGCCGCAATTTGCGGGGGGGATCTACAATGAGCAGTTCTTC.

This chain uses TRBV12-3 or TRBV12-4 with TRBJ2-1; D unclear. The CDR3 runs 13 residues. V lost 3 bases to trimming and J lost 5 bases, with 8 bases between them. CDR3 DNA sequence: TGTGCCAGCAGTTTCATGTTCGACAATGAGCAGTTCTTC. Amino acids: CASSFMFDNEQFF.

On this clonotype itself: A much larger clone is a single base away; this may be a read error. This chain connects TRBV20-1 to TRBJ2-1; D gene unclear. This CDR3 spans 13 amino acids. Per the germline V gene, CDR1 is DFQATT and CDR2 is SNEGSKA (reference sequence). The CDR3 is CSARSAPNNELFF. CDR3 bases: TGCAGTGCTAGGTCGGCCCCCAACAATGAGCTGTTCTTC.

This clonotype has only a few counts. V gene TRBV18 combines with J gene TRBJ2-3; tentative D call: TRBD1 (5 bases). V dropped 4 bases and J dropped 5 bases, with 10 bases sitting between them. Germline V lookup: CDR1 KGHSH, CDR2 LQKENI. CDR3 length: 13 amino acids. The CDR3 reads CASSQGARDTQYF. The CDR3 bases are TGTGCCAGCTCACAAGGGGCGCGAGATACGCAGTATTTT.

This clonotype showed up just a few times. The chain combines TRBV7-9 with TRBJ1-1; possibly TRBD1 for D (5 bases). The V gene lost 7 bases and the J gene lost 3 bases, with 9 bases spanning the gap. The CDR3 runs to 12 residues. Per the germline V gene, CDR1 is SEHNR and CDR2 is FQNEAQ (reference sequence). The CDR3 coding sequence is TGTGCCAGCACTTTGGGGGACACTGAAGCTTTCTTT. This sequence encodes CASTLGDTEAFF.

The chain joins TRBV27 to TRBJ2-7; 8 positions match TRBD2. This CDR3 spans 16 amino acids. V was clipped by 2 bases and J by 5 bases; unmatched bases: 11. Germline V gene data show CDR1 as MNHEY and CDR2 as SMNVEV (reference sequence). The CDR3: CASSLRGGSGINEQYF. Written as DNA, the CDR3 is TGTGCCAGCAGTTTAAGAGGAGGTAGCGGGATAAACGAGCAGTACTTC.

The CDR3 DNA follows: TGTGCCAGCAGTCCCCAAGCGGGCAGGGGAACGGCAGATACGCAGTATTTT. Its translation: CASSPQAGRGTADTQYF. V usage is TRBV6-2 or TRBV6-3 and J usage is TRBJ2-3; tentatively, D is TRBD1 or TRBD2 (6 bases each). Germline CDR1 MNHEY, CDR2 SVGEGT. CDR3 length equals 17 residues. V was trimmed by 5 bases and J by 4 bases, leaving 22 bases between them.

The chain joins TRBV20-1 to TRBJ2-1; a weak D match, TRBD2 (5 bases). The germline gives CDR1 DFQATT, CDR2 SNEGSKA (reference sequence). The CDR3 extends over 15 amino acids. Deletions cut 6 bases from V and 3 bases from J, with 18 bases between. The CDR3 coding sequence is TGCAGTGCCCCCCCCTCGCGGGCGAACTACAATGAGCAGTTCTTC. Translating gives CSAPPSRANYNEQFF.

The V call is TRBV29-1, the J call TRBJ2-7; 7 bases align to TRBD2. V lost 4 bases and J lost 6; bases outside the gene matches: 15. The CDR3 is 15 amino acids. Germline lookup yields CDR1 SQVTM and CDR2 ANQGSEA. CDR3 coding DNA: TGCAGCGTTGCTCATGGGTTTGGCGGGAGTGGCGAGCAGTACTTC. Amino acid sequence: CSVAHGFGGSGEQYF.

V gene TRBV27 combines with J gene TRBJ2-7, with a tentative D call TRBD2 (5 bases). The CDR3 is made up of 15 amino acids. V was trimmed by 4 bases and J by 1 base, leaving 14 bases between them. Looked up from germline, CDR1 is MNHEY and CDR2 is SMNVEV (reference sequence). In nucleotides, the CDR3 is TGTGCCAGCAGTTCTCCAGGACTCGGATCCTACGAGCAGTACTTC. The encoded protein is CASSSPGLGSYEQYF.